These 16 T cell receptor beta chains share one sample of origin, sequenced in a study of blood T cell repertoires in COVID-19 (dated by TCRdb to 2018 to 2020). The library relied on the immunoSEQ multiplex PCR assay. TCRdb retrieved this table from immuneACCESS and kept in-frame rearrangements only. Not all clones are present; in checked studies, unresolved V genes account for under half, and no reason is known for the remainder. Present in this sample are around 100,000 clones, about 90% of which were seen just once. The biggest ten clones account for around 6.2% of the sample. Sequenced input: peripheral blood. Receptors originate from a human donor in a cohort sampled during active COVID-19.

The rearrangement uses TRBV27 and TRBJ2-7; D perhaps matches TRBD1 (6 bases). The V end lost 5 bases, the J end lost 0 bases, and 14 bases lay between the germline ends. CDR1 is MNHEY and CDR2 is SMNVEV in the germline V gene (reference sequence). The CDR3 sequence is 15 residues long. The CDR3: CASSPTSGASYEQYF. CDR3 in DNA: TGTGCCAGCAGTCCCACCTCAGGGGCCTCCTACGAGCAGTACTTC.

The chain joins TRBV6-5 to TRBJ2-2; TRBD1 matches at 9 bases. Germline CDR1 MNHEY, CDR2 SVGAGI. J was trimmed by 5 bases and V by 5 bases; bases with no gene match: 6. The CDR3 has 15 residues. CDR3 in amino acids: CASSPGTGRTGELFF. CDR3 bases: TGTGCCAGCAGTCCCGGGACAGGGAGGACCGGGGAGCTGTTTTTT.

The chain is built from TRBV6-5 and TRBJ2-2; 9 bases agree with TRBD1. CDR3 length equals 15 residues. The germline gives CDR1 MNHEY, CDR2 SVGAGI. V was pared by 5 bases and J by 3 bases, with 4 bases of the junction left unmatched. CDR3 in amino acids: CASSLQGAHTGELFF. The CDR3 nucleotides read TGTGCCAGCAGTCTACAGGGGGCGCACACCGGGGAGCTGTTTTTT.

This chain links TRBV5-1 with TRBJ1-2, with no clear D. This CDR3 contains 16 residues. The V end lost 0 bases, the J end lost 2 bases, and 14 bases lay between the germline ends. The germline CDR1 and CDR2 sequences are SGHRS and YFSETQ. In DNA form, the CDR3 reads TGCGCCAGCAGCTTGGATTCTCGACACACCAACTATGGCTACACCTTC. Its protein product is CASSLDSRHTNYGYTF.

This clone was found once. The chain joins TRBV2 to TRBJ1-1; 12 bases are a match to TRBD1. V was pared by 6 bases and J by 6 bases, with 11 bases of the junction left unmatched. This CDR3 region has 16 residues. CDR1 and CDR2 from the germline V gene are SNHLY and FYNNEI. The CDR3 loop is CASSHPGQGARAEAFF. The CDR3 DNA is TGTGCCAGCAGCCACCCGGGACAGGGGGCGCGGGCTGAAGCTTTCTTT.

The V gene is TRBV5-1, the J gene TRBJ1-4; no definite D call. This CDR3 has 16 amino acids. The germline V gene encodes CDR1 SGHRS and CDR2 YFSETQ. Trimming cost V 2 bases and J 3 bases, with 14 bases left between them. CDR3 nucleotides: TGCGCCAGCAGCTTAATGCCACGGGGTTCTAATGAAAAACTGTTTTTT. Translation: CASSLMPRGSNEKLFF.

The chain has TRBV29-1 and TRBJ2-5; 7 nucleotides agree with TRBD1. The CDR3 has 13 amino acids. After removal of 6 bases from V and 2 bases from J, the junction contained 6 bases not matched to a gene. CDR1 SQVTM and CDR2 ANQGSEA come from the germline V gene. The CDR3 loop is CSVRDRVQETQYF. CDR3 sequence (DNA): TGCAGCGTCCGCGACAGGGTACAAGAGACCCAGTACTTC.

CDR3 in DNA: TGTGCCAGCGGAAGCGTGGGGAGTGAAAAACTGTTTTTT. It codes for CASGSVGSEKLFF. This chain joins TRBV13 and TRBJ1-4; D call uncertain. The V end lost 8 bases, the J end lost 7 bases, and 14 bases lay between the germline ends. The CDR3 length is 13 residues. The germline gives CDR1 PRHDT, CDR2 FYEKMQ (reference sequence).

The chain is built from TRBV19 and TRBJ2-7; TRBD2 aligns across 9 bases. CDR1 is LNHDA and CDR2 is SQIVND in the germline V gene (reference sequence). V lost 7 bases to trimming and J lost 3 bases; unmatched junction nucleotides: 4. The CDR3 loop spans 13 amino acids. The chain's CDR3 is CASKSSGSYEQYF. The CDR3, as DNA: TGTGCCAGTAAGAGTAGCGGGAGCTACGAGCAGTACTTC.

The CDR3 sequence is CASRRDRRPTYEQYF. The CDR3 nucleotides read TGTGCCAGCAGACGAGACAGGCGGCCCACCTACGAGCAGTACTTC. This chain connects TRBV6-5 to TRBJ2-7; tentatively, D is TRBD1 (6 bases). Between the trimmed V and J ends, which lost 6 bases and 2 bases, there was a span of 17 bases. The CDR3 runs to 15 residues. Per germline, CDR1 MNHEY and CDR2 SVGAGI.

V and J are TRBV5-1 and TRBJ2-3, with TRBD2 matching over 11 bases. The CDR3 covers 17 residues. V was clipped by 0 bases and J by 0 bases; unmatched bases: 3. Germline assignment: CDR1 SGHRS and CDR2 YFSETQ. DNA for the CDR3: TGCGCCAGCAGCTTGGGACTAGCGGGATTTAGCACAGATACGCAGTATTTT. As protein: CASSLGLAGFSTDTQYF. Based on the CDR3 plus reference TRBV5-1 and TRBJ2-3, the full variable domain is KAGVTQTPRYLIKTRGQQVTLSCSPISGHRSVSWYQQTPGQGLQFLFEYFSETQRNKGNFPGRFSGRQFSNSRSEMNVSTLELGDSALYLCASSLGLAGFSTDTQYFGPGTRLTVL.

The chain has TRBV3-1 (or the pseudogene TRBV3-2) and TRBJ2-5; 8 bases agree with TRBD1. After removal of 1 base from V and 6 bases from J, the junction contained 4 bases not matched to a gene. The CDR3 runs 14 residues. Germline V CDR1 and CDR2: LGHDT, YNNKEL (reference sequence). The CDR3 DNA follows: TGTGCCAGCAGCCAAGGACAGGGGAAGCAGACCCAGTACTTC. This translates into CASSQGQGKQTQYF.

This clone was counted a few times. The rearrangement joins TRBV2 to TRBJ2-2; D gene ambiguous. Trimming shortened V by 0 bases and J by 4 bases, and 18 bases separated the two germline ends. CDR1 is SNHLY, CDR2 FYNNEI, per germline. The CDR3 totals 18 residues. The CDR3 spells CASSEAWSLSRGTGELFF. The CDR3 DNA sequence: TGTGCCAGCAGTGAAGCGTGGTCTTTATCCAGAGGCACCGGGGAGCTGTTTTTT. The whole variable domain, filled in from reference TRBV2 and TRBJ2-2, reads EPEVTQTPSHQVTQMGQEVILRCVPISNHLYFYWYRQILGQKVEFLVSFYNNEISEKSEIFDDQFSVERPDGSNFTLKIRSTKLEDSAMYFCASSEAWSLSRGTGELFFGEGSRLTVL.

J is TRBJ1-1 and V is TRBV7-3; TRBD1 agrees at 7 bases. The V gene end was trimmed by 4 bases and the J gene end by 5 bases; junction bases not matched to a gene: 4. Germline V gene lookup returns CDR1 SGHTA and CDR2 FQGTGA. The CDR3 sequence is 13 residues long. CDR3: CASSSQGWTEAFF. CDR3 sequence (DNA): TGTGCCAGCAGCTCACAGGGGTGGACTGAAGCTTTCTTT. The whole variable domain, filled in from reference TRBV7-3 and TRBJ1-1, reads GAGVSQTPSNKVTEKGKYVELRCDPISGHTALYWYRQSLGQGPEFLIYFQGTGAADDSGLPNDRFFAVRPEGSVSTLKIQRTERGDSAVYLCASSSQGWTEAFFGQGTRLTVV.

This chain joins TRBV6-2 or TRBV6-3 and TRBJ2-1; D possibly corresponds to TRBD2 (6 bases). This CDR3 contains 13 residues. In germline, CDR1 is MNHEY, CDR2 SVGEGT. V gave up 5 bases and J gave up 9 bases, with 14 bases separating them. CDR3 nucleotide sequence: TGTGCCAGCAGTACCAGCGGGCACGTTGAGCAGTTCTTC. This translates into CASSTSGHVEQFF.

The sample holds one count of this clone. This chain links TRBV27 with TRBJ1-3; maybe TRBD1 (5 bases). V was shortened by 8 bases and J by 4 bases, with 15 bases between the two germline ends. Germline V gene sequence: CDR1 MNHEY, CDR2 SMNVEV (reference sequence). This CDR3 region has 14 residues. CDR3 nucleotides: TGTGCCAGCTCCACCGGGCGGGACGGAAACACCATATATTTT. This gives the protein CASSTGRDGNTIYF.